This T cell receptor (beta chain) is from a study of blood T cells in healthy people across ages (dated by TCRdb to between 2014 and 2016). About the investigation overall: In model experiments, roughly one uniquely barcoded TCR beta cDNA molecule per two T cells was captured by template switching. To track age-related changes in TCR beta repertoire diversity, the study relied on deep sequencing normalized with unique cDNA molecular identifiers. Donors of different ages were randomly distributed across sequencing lanes to avoid experimental bias. The donors were split into four age groups: young (average approximately 16 years), middle-aged (about 40), aged (about 56) and long-lived (about 82). For two donors (one aged 18 to 29 and one aged 80 or older), the study analyzed two additional independent replicas of 1 million unique cDNA reads from the same blood draw. Results the study describes overall, beyond this receptor: Estimates of total diversity based on one million sequenced T cells were considered lower bounds and underestimates. As age increased, observed TCR beta diversity per million T cells dropped in a roughly linear way, and a significant reduction was already evident by age roughly 40. There was a strong correlation between observed TCR beta diversity and the percentage of naive T cells measured by flow cytometry. The CMV infection status of donors was not known, potentially confounding age-related changes in expanded clonotypes. Conclusive comparison of naive and antigen-experienced compartments was prevented by the profiling of bulk unsorted PBMCs. The long-lived group showed more naive CD4+ T cells, fewer expanded clones and increased TCR diversity than the aged group, suggesting age selection.

Donors were about 36 systemically healthy Caucasian individuals from Russia aged roughly 6 to 90 years. Each donor gave ten milliliters of peripheral blood, drawn into EDTA-treated Vacutainer tubes. Ficoll-Paque density-gradient centrifugation was used to isolate PBMCs, with at least 7 million obtained per sample. Trizol reagent was used to extract total RNA from the PBMCs, yielding at least 5.5 micrograms per sample. Naive CD45RAhigh/CD27high T cell percentages were measured by flow cytometry on a PBMC aliquot from every donor. The CDR3 starts with the cysteine, ends with the phenylalanine, and has 19 residues. Only the CDR3 region is kept as DNA, spanning 57 bases read in frame from base 1. Based on the germline V gene, the CDR1 and CDR2 sequences are SGHTA and FQGNSA. Of note for this clonotype: Its specific antigen is unknown. Compared with germline, one end of the junction differs, possibly owing to a read error.

The method behind the library was 5' RACE. TCRdb shows the sequencer as Illumina HiSeq 2500. A second PCR of 7 to 11 cycles was performed with a sample-barcoded 5' primer and a J-beta primer mix. A unique molecular identifier was introduced onto each TCR beta cDNA molecule by a template-switch 5' adaptor carrying 12 random nucleotides. Each sample yielded at least 2.5 million CDR3-containing paired-end reads. All of the RNA was converted into first-strand cDNA using the Mint cDNA synthesis kit, with a TRBC-specific oligonucleotide serving as the primer. Following uracil-DNA glycosylase treatment, all cDNA underwent a first 18-cycle PCR with the universal primers M1SS and BC2_uni_R. As for the original processing: For normalization, 1 million high-quality reads were randomly selected from each sample, with every read carrying a distinct molecular identifier. Reads sharing molecular identifiers were discarded rather than binned into consensus sequences. CDR3 identification, clonotype clustering and error correction used MiTCR with a Q25 quality threshold and the strictest error-elimination algorithm. A nonparametric unseen species model with Euler transformation was used to estimate lower-bound total TCR beta diversity. TCRdb reanalyzed the raw reads on its own, using fastp at Q25 for trimming and MiXCR for clone calling, and kept in-frame beta chains. Rows merge per CDR3 protein into single entries with the most common DNA and genes. The V and J calls and clone size come from TCRdb's table, not from the authors' own analysis. The sample table lists 910,000 or so distinct CDR3 sequences, roughly half of them with a count of one. Clones ranked in the top ten supply about a fifth of the sample.

Here the chain combines TRBV7-2 and TRBJ2-4; 8 bases in the middle match TRBD2. The source is a woman aged 55-69 years in good health. Sequenced material: blood. The sequenced DNA is TGTGCCAGCAGCTTAGTTCCGGGACTAGGAGCGGCGGCCAAAAACGTTCAGTACTTC. Its coded protein is CASSLVPGLGAAAKNVQYF.